This TCR beta chain comes out of a study of Ad26.COV2.S vaccination and SARS-CoV-2 variants. Trimming cost V 1 base and J 4 bases, with 11 bases left between them. Germline CDR1 reads LNHDA; CDR2 reads SQIVND (reference sequence). CDR3 size: 15 residues. Data came from immunoSEQ multiplex PCR; TCRdb stores just in-frame clones and leaves some out. The sample shows around 450,000 clones, 89% of them seen only once. The sample's treatment: roughly 19 received Ad26.COV2.S at low or high dose, single or two shots; about 5 received placebo; per-sample allocation not given. Samples came from day 63 after the first vaccine or placebo injection. To note about this clone: In the same sample, other DNA sequences code for this CDR3.

This receptor was taken from a person aged 18-65 years who received the Ad26.COV2.S COVID-19 vaccine or a placebo. The chain uses TRBV19 and TRBJ1-5; weak D call: TRBD1 (6 bases). Sequences were derived from peripheral blood, sampled in a trial of Ad26.COV2.S vaccine versus placebo. CDR3 loop: CASSIGGRGNQPQHF. CDR3 bases: TGTGCCAGTAGTATAGGGGGGAGGGGGAATCAGCCCCAGCATTTT.